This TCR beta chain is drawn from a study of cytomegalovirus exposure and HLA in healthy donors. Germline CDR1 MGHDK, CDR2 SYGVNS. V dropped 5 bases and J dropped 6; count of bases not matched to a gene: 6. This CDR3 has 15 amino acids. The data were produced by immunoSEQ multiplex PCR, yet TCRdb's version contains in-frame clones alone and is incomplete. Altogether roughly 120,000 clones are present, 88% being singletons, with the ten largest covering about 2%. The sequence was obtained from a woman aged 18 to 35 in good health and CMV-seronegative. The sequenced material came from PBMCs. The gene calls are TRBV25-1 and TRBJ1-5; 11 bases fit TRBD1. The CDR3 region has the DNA TGTGCCAGCAGTCCCGGGACAGGGGGATCTCAGCCCCAGCATTTT. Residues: CASSPGTGGSQPQHF.